This T cell receptor beta chain was obtained from a study of shared clonotypes between healthy human individuals. Overall study findings and caveats: Only blood samples were collected, and tissue repertoires likely differ. Owing to a small donor count, the genetic and exposure-history diversity represented was limited. Of the naive CD4 clonotypes, approximately 5% were shared across a few donors.

About this clone itself: The antigen remains unidentified.

Profiled with immunoSEQ multiplex PCR; TCRdb holds only in-frame clones, not every one. The sample holds 550,000 to 850,000 clones, under 80% seen once. The trim removed 2 bases at V and 5 bases at J, leaving 7 bases unmatched. The CDR3 loop spans 15 amino acids. Looked up from germline, CDR1 is SGHVS and CDR2 is FQNEAQ. Material for sequencing was memory CD4+ T cells sorted from blood. Subset given: CD45RA-negative fraction. This receptor was taken from a woman aged 25 to 39 in good health. The chain is built from TRBV7-8 and TRBJ2-7; 9 nucleotides line up with TRBD1. CDR3 coding DNA: TGTGCCAGCAGCTTATCGCCACAGGGGGCGCACGAGCAGTACTTC. Translation: CASSLSPQGAHEQYF.